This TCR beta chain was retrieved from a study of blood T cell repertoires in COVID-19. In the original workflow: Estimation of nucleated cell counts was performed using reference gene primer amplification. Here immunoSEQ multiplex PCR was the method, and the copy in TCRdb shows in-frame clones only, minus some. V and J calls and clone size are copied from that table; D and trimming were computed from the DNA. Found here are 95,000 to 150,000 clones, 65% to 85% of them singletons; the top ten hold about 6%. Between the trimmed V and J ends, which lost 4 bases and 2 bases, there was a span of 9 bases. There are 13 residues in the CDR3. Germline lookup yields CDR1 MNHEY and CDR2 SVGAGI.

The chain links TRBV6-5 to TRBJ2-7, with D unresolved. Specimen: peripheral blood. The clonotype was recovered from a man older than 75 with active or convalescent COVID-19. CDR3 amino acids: CASSLTTAYEQYF. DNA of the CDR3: TGTGCCAGCAGTTTGACAACAGCCTACGAGCAGTACTTC.